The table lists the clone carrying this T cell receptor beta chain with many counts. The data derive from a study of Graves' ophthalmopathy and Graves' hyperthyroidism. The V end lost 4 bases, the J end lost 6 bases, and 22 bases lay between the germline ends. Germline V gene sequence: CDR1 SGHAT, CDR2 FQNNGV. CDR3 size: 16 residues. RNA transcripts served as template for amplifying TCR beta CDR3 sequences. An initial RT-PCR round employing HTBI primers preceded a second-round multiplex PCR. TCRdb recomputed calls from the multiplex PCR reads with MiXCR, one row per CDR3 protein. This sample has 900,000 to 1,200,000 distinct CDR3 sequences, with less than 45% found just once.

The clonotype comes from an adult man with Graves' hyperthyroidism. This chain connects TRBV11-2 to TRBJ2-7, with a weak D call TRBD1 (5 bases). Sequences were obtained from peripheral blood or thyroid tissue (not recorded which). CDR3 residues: CASSSRSGIRIGEQYF. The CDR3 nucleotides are TGTGCCAGCAGCTCAAGGTCAGGGATCCGCATCGGCGAGCAGTACTTC.